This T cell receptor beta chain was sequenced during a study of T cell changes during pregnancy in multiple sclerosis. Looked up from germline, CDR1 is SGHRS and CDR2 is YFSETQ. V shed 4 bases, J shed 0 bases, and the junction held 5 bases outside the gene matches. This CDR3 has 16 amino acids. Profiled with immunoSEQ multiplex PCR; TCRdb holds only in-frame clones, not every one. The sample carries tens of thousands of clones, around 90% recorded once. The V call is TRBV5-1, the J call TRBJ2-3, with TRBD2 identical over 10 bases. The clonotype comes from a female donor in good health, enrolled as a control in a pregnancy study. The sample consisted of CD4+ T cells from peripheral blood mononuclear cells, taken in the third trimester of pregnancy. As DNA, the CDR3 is TGCGCCAGCAGCCTGGGACTAGCGAGGAGCACAGATACGCAGTATTTT. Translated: CASSLGLARSTDTQYF.